A single sample gave rise to the 10 T cell receptor beta chains below, sequenced in a study of blood T cell repertoires in COVID-19. Libraries were prepared by immunoSEQ multiplex PCR; TCRdb keeps only in-frame clonotypes and omits some of them. The table includes hundreds of thousands of clones, over 75% detected once. The sample taken for sequencing was peripheral blood. The receptors derive from a man in his forties or fifties with active or convalescent COVID-19.

This rearrangement joins TRBV7-2 to TRBJ2-1; no definite D call. The CDR3 is 15 residues long. Germline V lookup: CDR1 SGHTA, CDR2 FQGNSA. Trimming removed 5 bases at V and 0 bases at J, with 11 bases between. The CDR3 DNA reads TGTGCCAGCAGCGCCCGCGAGAGCTCCTACAATGAGCAGTTCTTC. Amino acids: CASSARESSYNEQFF.

This clone was seen only a few times. The CDR3 sequence is CASSGVAPQGEAFF. CDR3 sequence (DNA): TGTGCCAGCAGTGGAGTTGCCCCCCAGGGTGAAGCTTTCTTT. The V call is TRBV25-1, the J call TRBJ1-1; tentative D call: TRBD1 (5 bases). The germline gives CDR1 MGHDK, CDR2 SYGVNS. Trimming stripped 4 bases from V and 7 bases from J, with 16 bases between. The CDR3 spans 14 residues.

The chain carries TRBV14 and TRBJ2-1; a weak D match, TRBD2 (7 bases). V dropped 4 bases and J dropped 8 bases, with 21 bases sitting between them. The V gene's germline CDR1 is SGHDN and CDR2 FVKESK. The CDR3 length is 16 residues. The CDR3 DNA reads TGTGCCAGCAGCCGCGGCGGGGGCGGGGCCATGTATGAGCAGTTCTTC. Protein product: CASSRGGGGAMYEQFF.

The rearrangement links TRBV5-1 to TRBJ2-2; TRBD1 agrees at 10 bases. Germline values: CDR1 SGHRS, CDR2 YFSETQ. The CDR3 contains 15 residues. V shed 4 bases, J shed 5 bases, and the junction held 5 bases outside the gene matches. The CDR3: CASSQGQGRTGELFF. The CDR3, as DNA: TGCGCCAGCAGCCAGGGACAGGGGAGGACCGGGGAGCTGTTTTTT.

The V gene is TRBV24-1, the J gene TRBJ2-7, with TRBD1 identical over 7 bases. Germline CDR1 KGHDR, CDR2 SFDVKD. With V trimmed by 2 bases and J by 3 bases, 12 bases remained unmatched. The CDR3 has 17 amino acids. The CDR3 nucleotides read TGTGCCACCAGTGATTCCCATTCAGGGGGACAGAACTACGAGCAGTACTTC. Its protein is CATSDSHSGGQNYEQYF.

This clone was found a few times. The V and J genes are TRBV12-3 or TRBV12-4 and TRBJ1-1; D unclear. The V gene lost 5 bases and the J gene lost 5 bases, with 12 bases spanning the gap. The CDR3 is 13 residues long. Written as DNA, the CDR3 is TGTGCCAGCAGTCCGCGTATTCGGACTGAAGCTTTCTTT. Protein: CASSPRIRTEAFF.

The chain recombines TRBV10-1 with TRBJ2-1; the match to TRBD2 covers 10 bases. CDR3 length: 16 residues. Unmatched junction bases numbered 6, after V lost 2 bases and J lost 5 bases. Germline lookup yields CDR1 WNHNN and CDR2 SYGVQD (reference sequence). The CDR3 DNA sequence: TGCGCCAGCAGTGAGATACGGACTAGCGGACACAATGAGCAGTTCTTC. This encodes CASSEIRTSGHNEQFF.

The J gene is TRBJ2-7, the V gene TRBV7-9, with 7 bases aligning to TRBD1. V dropped 1 base and J dropped 2; count of bases not matched to a gene: 2. CDR1 is SEHNR, CDR2 FQNEAQ, per germline (reference sequence). CDR3 length: 14 residues. The CDR3 protein is CASSLGQGTYEQYF. The CDR3 DNA follows: TGTGCCAGCAGCTTAGGACAGGGTACCTACGAGCAGTACTTC.

The V call is TRBV3-1 (or the pseudogene TRBV3-2), the J call TRBJ1-1; D gene ambiguous. The V end lost 4 bases, the J end lost 5 bases, and 20 bases lay between the germline ends. The CDR3 extends over 16 amino acids. Germline V gene sequence: CDR1 LGHDT, CDR2 YNNKEL (reference sequence). CDR3 amino acids: CASSPLSGDGTTEAFF. The CDR3 DNA reads TGTGCCAGCAGCCCCCTGTCGGGAGACGGAACAACTGAAGCTTTCTTT.

This clone was counted a few times. The DNA of the CDR3 is TGTGCCAGCAGCTTCGGGGGCCTGACAGGGATGAACAAGAACACTGAAGCTTTCTTT. Its protein product is CASSFGGLTGMNKNTEAFF. V and J are TRBV7-9 and TRBJ1-1; the match to TRBD1 covers 7 bases. Germline trimming cut 3 bases from V and 1 base from J; bases unmatched to any gene: 17. The CDR3 is 19 amino acids. Germline V gene lookup returns CDR1 SEHNR and CDR2 FQNEAQ (reference sequence).